Presented here are 7 T cell receptor beta chains from one specimen sequenced in a study of breast tumors, draining lymph nodes, adjacent tissues. TCRdb fed the multiplex PCR reads into MiXCR, producing one record per CDR3 protein. The sample has under 150,000 distinct CDR3 sequences; just under 20% are singletons. Axillary draining lymph nodes of breast cancer patients supplied the node samples. Sample: axillary lymph node tissue. These TCRs come from a female donor with breast cancer. Some clones in this sample may be carry-over from other donors' samples.

This clonotype was counted ten times or more. The V gene is TRBV12-3 or TRBV12-4, the J gene TRBJ2-5, with 9 bases lining up with TRBD2. The trim removed 0 bases at V and 5 bases at J, leaving 7 bases unmatched. This CDR3 contains 16 residues. The CDR3 sequence: CASSLAEAGGPETQYF. As DNA, the CDR3 is TGTGCCAGCAGTTTAGCTGAGGCGGGGGGGCCCGAGACCCAGTACTTC.

Ten or more counts support this clonotype. This rearrangement joins TRBV6-5 to TRBJ1-6; 9 positions match TRBD1. This CDR3 contains 14 residues. V was clipped by 5 bases and J by 14 bases; unmatched bases: 10. Germline V lookup: CDR1 MNHEY, CDR2 SVGAGI. CDR3 bases: TGTGCCAGCAGTAGGGACAGGGCCGGTTGGTCCCTCCACTTT. Amino acid sequence: CASSRDRAGWSLHF.

On this clonotype itself: A clone one base away is much larger, so this may be a read error. The chain is built from TRBV9 and TRBJ1-3, with D tentatively TRBD1 (5 bases). The CDR3 is 16 residues long. Per the germline V gene, CDR1 is SGDLS and CDR2 is YYNGEE. The CDR3 region has the DNA TGTGCCAGCAGCGCAGAAAGGGGTTCGTCTGGAAACACCGTATATTTT. This translates into CASSAERGSSGNTVYF.

The sample holds many counts of this clonotype. The genes are TRBV6-1 and TRBJ2-3; TRBD2 is a possible D gene (5 bases). The CDR3 consists of 16 residues. Looked up from germline, CDR1 is MNHNS and CDR2 is SASEGT. Trimming pared 5 bases from V and 4 bases from J, leaving 19 bases between. CDR3 amino acids: CASSLRRVSGADTQYF. As DNA, the CDR3 is TGTGCCAGCAGTCTAAGGAGAGTCTCCGGGGCAGATACGCAGTATTTT.

This clonotype was counted many times. This chain joins TRBV28 and TRBJ1-6; D is unresolved. Trimming cost V 3 bases and J 7 bases, with 7 bases left between them. Germline loops: CDR1 MDHEN, CDR2 SYDVKM. The CDR3 runs 13 residues. The CDR3: CASSFDENSPLHF. In DNA, the CDR3 is TGTGCCAGCAGTTTCGACGAGAATTCACCCCTCCACTTT.

On this clonotype: A clone one base away is much larger, so this may be a read error. CDR3 bases: TGCAGTGCTAGACCGTTCGGGCAGGGAAGGTTCGCCGGGGAGCTGTTTTTT. Residues: CSARPFGQGRFAGELFF. The rearrangement joins TRBV20-1 to TRBJ2-2; a possible D gene is TRBD1 (5 bases). The CDR3 sequence is 17 residues long. Germline CDR1 is DFQATT and CDR2 is SNEGSKA (reference sequence). V was clipped by 2 bases and J by 6 bases, with 22 bases between them.

This clonotype was recorded many times. CDR3 amino acids: CASGGEKTQYF. The CDR3 DNA sequence: TGTGCCAGCGGGGGGGAGAAGACCCAGTACTTC. This chain uses TRBV6-5 with TRBJ2-5, with 7 bases fitting TRBD2. The junction had 3 bases not matched to a gene; V was cut back by 8 bases and J by 6 bases. CDR1 and CDR2 from the germline V gene are MNHEY and SVGAGI. The CDR3 loop spans 11 amino acids.